This T cell receptor beta chain was recorded in a study of T cell clones after liver transplantation. A note on this clone: Its antigen is currently unknown.

TCRdb's copy holds only in-frame clones and misses some; the assay was immunoSEQ multiplex PCR. This sample has nearly 55,000 clones; about 81% occur once, and the top ten carry around 8.5%. Unstimulated PBMCs were sorted into CD3+CD4+ and CD3+CD8+ populations. Overall study findings and caveats: The donor-reactive repertoire was only partly measurable in two subjects, lacking donor cells. Graft donor-reactive T cells may have migrated into the graft rather than being deleted.

The CDR3 spans 13 residues. V lost 7 bases, J lost 5 bases, and 11 bases lay in between. The germline V gene has CDR1 SNHLY and CDR2 FYNNEI. The sequence came from a human donor who received a liver transplant. The material was CD4+ T cells from blood, obtained before liver transplant. The chain combines TRBV2 with TRBJ2-2; D is possibly TRBD1 (6 bases). The CDR3 bases are TGTGCCAGCAAAATACAGGGAACCGGGGAGCTGTTTTTT. Protein product: CASKIQGTGELFF.